This TCR beta chain was recorded in a study of T cells after yellow fever vaccination (dated by TCRdb to 2018 to 2020). About the investigation overall: The SMART-Seq v4 Ultra Low Input RNA kit was used to prepare libraries from fractions with low cell numbers. Blood was collected at multiple timepoints before and after primary and secondary immunization, and bulk PBMC replicates and cell subsets were isolated. To follow T-cell clones before and after both primary and booster YFV17D yellow fever vaccination, bulk TCR alpha and beta repertoires underwent longitudinal sequencing. Two healthy male donors made up the cohort, one aged 18 to 29 years and the other aged 30 to 40 years.

What the authors observed across the whole study: The secondary T-cell response was found to be weaker but faster than the primary response, with a peak reached on day 5 rather than on day 15. Because abundant contaminating clonotypes from the bulk population could be contained in FACS-sorted repertoires, computational filtering was required. A small share of clonotypes occurred in both CD4 and CD8 compartments, likely arising from convergent recombination. The study included only a couple of donors, which limits how far the findings can be generalized. After the booster, most of the clones that had expanded following primary vaccination were detected again (roughly 96% of CD4 and around 90% of CD8), which suggests that memory was broadly maintained.

The sample's treatment or condition label is to be understood as: live attenuated yellow fever vaccine strain. PBMCs were isolated from peripheral blood using a standard Ficoll-Paque protocol. CD4 and CD8 T-cell fractions were isolated with Dynabeads CD4 and CD8 positive selection kits. RNA was extracted with TriZol from bulk PBMCs, CD4 and CD8 fractions, and dextramer-positive and dextramer-negative fractions. This clonotype appeared many times. It lacks a known antigen. Qualities for individual bases were not recorded, and no much larger clone is one base off. TCR cDNA was made using 5'RACE template switching, a step that added a universal primer site and unique molecular identifiers. Priming of cDNA synthesis was performed from both the TCR alpha and TCR beta constant segments. Library amplification involved two PCR steps, and the second step added sample barcodes and sequencing adapters. Sequencing of the libraries was done on either Illumina HiSeq 2500 (2x100 bp) or NovaSeq (2x150 bp). As for how the authors treated the data: Demultiplexing of reads and collapsing into UMI consensus sequences were performed with MIGEC, and V(D)J alignment was carried out with MiXCR. Clonotypes responding to the vaccine were identified with edgeR on replicate PBMC samples, with the criteria of FDR below 0.01 and a log2 fold change above 5 up to day 15. Each bulk clonotype was labeled CD4 or CD8 based on which sequenced repertoire, CD4 or CD8, contained the clonotype at higher abundance. The raw public reads went through TCRdb reprocessing: fastp at Q25, MiXCR clone calling, in-frame beta chains kept. Entries are consolidated by CDR3 protein sequence, retaining the most common genes and DNA. The V and J calls were determined by TCRdb, not by the authors. The sample table contains 250,000 or so distinct CDR3 sequences; only one count was recorded for less than 8.5% of them. The ten largest clones add up to roughly 0.86% of the sample.

This TCR was recovered from a man younger than 40 who received the YFV17D yellow fever vaccine. The source was CD4+ T cells sorted from PBMCs, collected 15 days after the yellow fever booster vaccination.

The DNA sequence is given as TGTGCCAGCAAACTCGCCGACGGGGGGACGGGGAGCTACACCTTC. Its translation reads: CASKLADGGTGSYTF. The sequence joins TRBV2 to TRBJ1-2; 5 matching bases give a weak D call of TRBD1. Its CDR3 holds 15 amino acids, cysteine through phenylalanine. The sequence is cut down to CDR3 DNA, 45 bases in frame from base 1. According to the germline V gene, CDR1 reads SNHLY and CDR2 reads FYNNEI. V loses 7 bases, J loses 9 bases, and the germline ends lie 24 bases apart. The CDR3, completed at both ends by the reference TRBV2 and TRBJ1-2 genes, gives the full variable domain EPEVTQTPSHQVTQMGQEVILRCVPISNHLYFYWYRQILGQKVEFLVSFYNNEISEKSEIFDDQFSVERPDGSNFTLKIRSTKLEDSAMYFCASKLADGGTGSYTFGSGTRLTVV.